Shown below are 25 T cell receptor beta chains from a single sample sequenced in a study of response to subunit inactivated influenza vaccine. A single record per CDR3 protein comes from TCRdb applying MiXCR to the RT-PCR reads. The repertoire consists of 500,000 to 550,000 distinct CDR3 sequences, with 7.2% occurring once and the leading ten covering roughly 13%. Sequencing was performed on PBMCs from blood, taken 23 to 25 months after vaccination. These receptors were collected from a man in his fifties or sixties who received an inactivated influenza vaccine.

This clonotype has a count of ten or more. This chain joins TRBV5-4 and TRBJ2-3; TRBD2 matches 7 bases. V lost 1 base and J lost 1; bases outside the gene matches: 9. This CDR3 comprises 17 residues. Germline V CDR1 and CDR2: SGHNT, YYREEE (reference sequence). CDR3 DNA: TGTGCCAGCAGCTTGAGGGCTCTAGCGGATCGCACAGATACGCAGTATTTT. Its protein product is CASSLRALADRTDTQYF.

The chain recombines TRBV7-8 with TRBJ2-1; 8 bases are a match to TRBD2. Trimming at V came to 1 base and at J to 4 bases, leaving 6 bases not matched to a gene. The CDR3 is made up of 16 amino acids. Germline V gene sequence: CDR1 SGHVS, CDR2 FQNEAQ. The CDR3 spells CASSLVGGAGYNEQFF. The CDR3 bases are TGTGCCAGCAGCTTAGTCGGGGGGGCTGGATACAATGAGCAGTTCTTC.

This clonotype was detected only a few times. The rearrangement uses TRBV7-2 and TRBJ2-7; weak D call: TRBD1 (5 bases). Germline-derived CDR1 and CDR2 are SGHTA and FQGNSA. The CDR3 is 13 amino acids. Trimming left V 5 bases short and J 12 bases short, with 20 bases between. CDR3 amino acids: CASSAQPAGKRYF. The CDR3 DNA reads TGTGCCAGCAGCGCCCAGCCTGCAGGGAAACGGTACTTC. Supplemented by reference TRBV7-2 and TRBJ2-7, the full variable domain reads GAGVSQSPSNKVTEKGKDVELRCDPISGHTALYWYRQSLGQGLEFLIYFQGNSAPDKSGLPSDRFSAERTGGSVSTLTIQRTQQEDSAVYLCASSAQPAGKRYFGPGTRLTVT.

The chain joins TRBV5-2 to TRBJ2-1; the table gives TRBD1 as D, unverified against the DNA. TRBV5-2 is flagged as a pseudogene. This CDR3 has 16 residues. The CDR3 region is CAMGIGGLCSYNEQFF. CDR3 nucleotide sequence: TGTGCCATGGGCATTGGGGGCCTCTGCTCCTACAATGAGCAGTTCTTC.

The chain uses TRBV6-2 or TRBV6-3 and TRBJ2-7, with 9 nucleotides matching TRBD1. Trimming at V came to 3 bases and at J to 3 bases, leaving 6 bases not matched to a gene. CDR1 and CDR2 (germline): MNHEY, SVGEGT. The CDR3 runs to 15 residues. CDR3 residues: CASSYPGQGIYEQYF. The CDR3 coding sequence is TGTGCCAGCAGTTATCCGGGACAGGGCATCTACGAGCAGTACTTC.

This chain connects TRBV7-2 to TRBJ1-5; D is perhaps TRBD1 (5 bases). CDR1 is SGHTA and CDR2 is FQGNSA in the germline V gene. V lost 4 bases and J lost 9, with 10 bases in between. The CDR3 totals 12 residues. CDR3 in amino acids: CASSSPGRPQHF. CDR3 sequence (DNA): TGTGCCAGCAGCTCACCGGGACGGCCCCAGCATTTT.

Note on this clonotype: A read error may be the cause here, since a much bigger clone is one base away. In this CDR3 the conserved last residue, phenylalanine or tryptophan, is missing, so a read error is likely. The chain is built from TRBV20-1 and TRBJ2-7; D call uncertain. Germline loops: CDR1 DFQATT, CDR2 SNEGSKA (reference sequence). This CDR3 has 12 residues. The V and J ends lost 3 bases and 3 bases respectively, with 9 bases between them. The CDR3 region is CSASGKLYEQYS. The DNA of the CDR3 is TGCAGTGCTAGTGGGAAGCTCTACGAGCAGTACTCC.

This clonotype has at least ten counts. The chain joins TRBV12-3 or TRBV12-4 to TRBJ2-3; 11 nucleotides line up with TRBD1. V was clipped by 1 base and J by 10 bases; unmatched bases: 1. This CDR3 is built from 13 residues. This chain's CDR3 is CASSLGTGGAQYF. The DNA of the CDR3 is TGTGCCAGCAGTTTAGGGACAGGGGGCGCGCAGTATTTT.

V usage is TRBV2 and J usage is TRBJ2-7; D is possibly TRBD2 (7 bases). Germline V gene lookup returns CDR1 SNHLY and CDR2 FYNNEI. This CDR3 has 15 amino acids. V lost 6 bases to trimming and J lost 2 bases, with 17 bases between them. The DNA for the CDR3 is TGTGCCAGCAGCGTGTCCAAGGGGGGGACCTACGAGCAGTACTTC. Protein sequence: CASSVSKGGTYEQYF.

This clonotype has only a few counts. The V and J genes are TRBV21-1 and TRBJ1-1; the D segment call TRBD1 is taken from the table without a DNA check. TRBV21-1 is noted as a pseudogene. The length of the CDR3 is 17 residues. Here the CDR3 reads CASSPEHRVGLNTEAFF. The CDR3 nucleotides read TGTGCCAGCAGCCCGGAACACAGGGTCGGGCTGAACACTGAAGCTTTCTTT.

This clonotype was detected many times. The V and J genes are TRBV12-3 or TRBV12-4 and TRBJ2-1, with 11 positions matching TRBD2. V shed 5 bases and J 8 bases; nucleotides not matched to a gene: 5. The CDR3 is made up of 14 amino acids. CDR3: CASSPSGRLYEQFF. The DNA for the CDR3 is TGTGCCAGCAGTCCTAGCGGGAGGCTATATGAGCAGTTCTTC.

This clonotype was observed many times. The chain has TRBV4-1 and TRBJ2-1; possibly TRBD1 or TRBD2 for D (6 bases each). The ends were cut back, 0 bases at V and 10 bases at J, with 16 bases in the middle. Germline CDR1 is MGHRA and CDR2 is YSYEKL. The length of the CDR3 is 15 residues. The CDR3 spells CASSQDRGLPQEQFF. DNA of the CDR3: TGCGCCAGCAGCCAAGATCGGGGGCTCCCCCAAGAGCAGTTCTTC.

This clonotype was seen only a few times. The chain has TRBV14 and TRBJ2-7, with D possibly being TRBD1 (5 bases). The length of the CDR3 is 14 residues. CDR1 and CDR2 (germline): SGHDN, FVKESK. V lost 1 base and J 4 bases, leaving 11 bases between the germline ends. In DNA form, the CDR3 reads TGTGCCAGCAGCCAAGTGGGCAGGGTGTACGAGCAGTACTTC. As protein: CASSQVGRVYEQYF.

This clonotype was detected only a few times. This sequence joins TRBV5-1 and TRBJ2-3; the match to TRBD1 covers 8 bases. The CDR3 runs 13 residues. Trimming at V came to 9 bases and at J to 5 bases, leaving 8 bases not matched to a gene. Germline V gene data show CDR1 as SGHRS and CDR2 as YFSETQ. CDR3 amino acids: CAIRDRGGDTQYF. As DNA, the CDR3 is TGCGCCATCCGAGACAGGGGAGGAGATACGCAGTATTTT.

This clonotype has only a few counts. The rearrangement links TRBV7-2 to TRBJ1-2; TRBD1 agrees at 9 bases. CDR3 size: 15 residues. In germline, CDR1 is SGHTA, CDR2 FQGNSA. Trimming at V came to 1 base and at J to 4 bases, leaving 4 bases not matched to a gene. The CDR3 reads CASSLGGQGGYGYTF. CDR3 in DNA: TGTGCCAGCAGCTTAGGGGGACAGGGAGGCTATGGCTACACCTTC.

This clonotype appeared a few times. The rearrangement links TRBV11-2 to TRBJ1-3; D is undetermined. Trimming stripped 4 bases from V and 0 bases from J, with 13 bases between. Germline lookup yields CDR1 SGHAT and CDR2 FQNNGV. This CDR3 spans 16 amino acids. CDR3 DNA: TGTGCCAGCAGCTCCTCCCTCGTTAGCTCTGGAAACACCATATATTTT. Translating it yields CASSSSLVSSGNTIYF.

This clonotype turned up a few times. CDR3 loop: CSVERTGDYTDTQYF. The CDR3 nucleotides are TGCAGCGTTGAGAGGACAGGGGACTACACAGATACGCAGTATTTT. V gene TRBV29-1 combines with J gene TRBJ2-3, with 9 bases aligning to TRBD1. Germline CDR1 reads SQVTM; CDR2 reads ANQGSEA. CDR3 length: 15 amino acids. V dropped 3 bases and J dropped 2; count of bases not matched to a gene: 6.

This clonotype was counted between two and nine times. The chain carries TRBV28 and TRBJ2-5; D unresolved. CDR3 size: 13 residues. Trimming removed 9 bases from V and 4 bases from J, with 15 bases in between. CDR1 is MDHEN and CDR2 is SYDVKM in the germline V gene. The CDR3 sequence is CASHSRLLETQYF. The DNA of the CDR3 is TGTGCCAGTCACTCGCGGCTTTTAGAGACCCAGTACTTC.

V usage is TRBV5-5 and J usage is TRBJ2-3; D is perhaps TRBD1 or TRBD2 (6 bases each). V shed 1 base and J shed 2 bases, with 20 bases lying between them. The length of the CDR3 is 18 residues. Germline V gives CDR1 SGHKS, CDR2 YYEKEE (reference sequence). CDR3 residues: CASSLFIRTGTFTDTQYF. The CDR3 bases are TGTGCCAGCAGCTTGTTTATACGTACAGGGACTTTCACAGATACGCAGTATTTT.

This clonotype has a count of ten or more. The rearrangement links TRBV4-2 to TRBJ2-5; D not certain. Germline V gene sequence: CDR1 LGHNA, CDR2 YNFKEQ. Trimming cost V 1 base and J 5 bases, with 5 bases left between them. This CDR3 is built from 12 residues. The CDR3 is CASSQGSETQYF. The CDR3 nucleotides are TGTGCCAGCAGCCAAGGATCCGAGACCCAGTACTTC.

The CDR3 nucleotides are TGCAGTGCCAGACGGACAGGGTTTGGCGAGACCCAGTACTTC. The encoded protein is CSARRTGFGETQYF. The chain combines TRBV20-1 with TRBJ2-5; 8 bases agree with TRBD1. Germline CDR1 and CDR2: DFQATT and SNEGSKA (reference sequence). CDR3 length: 14 amino acids. Trimming cost V 6 bases and J 5 bases; bases outside gene matches: 11.

In its sample, this clonotype was seen many times. V gene TRBV6-1 combines with J gene TRBJ2-3, with TRBD1 matching 7 bases. V shed 6 bases and J 3 bases; nucleotides not matched to a gene: 6. The CDR3 is made up of 14 amino acids. CDR1 is MNHNS, CDR2 SASEGT, per germline. As DNA, the CDR3 is TGTGCCAGCAGCACAGCAGGGGGTACAGATACGCAGTATTTT. It yields the protein CASSTAGGTDTQYF.

V gene TRBV20-1 combines with J gene TRBJ2-1, with TRBD2 matching over 7 bases. The CDR3 is made up of 15 amino acids. Per the germline V gene, CDR1 is DFQATT and CDR2 is SNEGSKA (reference sequence). The V gene end was trimmed by 0 bases and the J gene end by 7 bases; junction bases not matched to a gene: 9. The chain's CDR3 is CSARDLRGRVNEQFF. The CDR3 DNA reads TGCAGTGCTAGAGATCTGCGGGGGAGGGTTAATGAGCAGTTCTTC.

This clonotype was picked up a small number of times. The V call is TRBV5-6, the J call TRBJ1-1; 11 bases fit TRBD1. The CDR3 has 15 residues. The germline gives CDR1 SGHDT, CDR2 YYEEEE. V trimming: 0 bases; J trimming: 8 bases; junction bases outside the gene matches: 6. The CDR3 loop reads CASSLAGQGAAEAFF. DNA of the CDR3: TGTGCCAGCAGCTTGGCCGGACAGGGGGCCGCCGAAGCTTTCTTT.

This sequence joins TRBV29-1 and TRBJ2-7; D not resolved. The CDR3 sequence is 13 residues long. Germline V gene lookup returns CDR1 SQVTM and CDR2 ANQGSEA. V was cut by 5 bases and J by 0 bases, with 11 bases left in between. Here the CDR3 reads CSVRGRNSYEQYF. CDR3 in DNA: TGCAGCGTTCGAGGAAGGAACTCCTACGAGCAGTACTTC.